A single count supports the clone carrying this TCR beta chain. Germline assignment: CDR1 MNHEY and CDR2 SMNVEV (reference sequence). V lost 5 bases and J lost 9; bases outside the gene matches: 11. The CDR3 runs 16 residues. The data were obtained in a study of shared clonotypes between healthy human individuals. Produced via immunoSEQ multiplex PCR; TCRdb's table is partial and in-frame only. The sample lists approximately 2.1 million clones; more than 80% were seen once. The TCR sequence derives from a man between 18 and 29 years old in good health. Some clones in this sample may be carry-over from other donors' samples. The chain has TRBV27 and TRBJ2-1; TRBD2 matches 12 bases. The specimen sequenced was naive CD4+ T cells from PBMCs. The subset denotes: CD45RA+ positively selected. CDR3 in DNA: TGTGCCAGCAGTCCCACCCTAGCGGGAGGGTTAGGTGAGCAGTTCTTC. Translation: CASSPTLAGGLGEQFF.